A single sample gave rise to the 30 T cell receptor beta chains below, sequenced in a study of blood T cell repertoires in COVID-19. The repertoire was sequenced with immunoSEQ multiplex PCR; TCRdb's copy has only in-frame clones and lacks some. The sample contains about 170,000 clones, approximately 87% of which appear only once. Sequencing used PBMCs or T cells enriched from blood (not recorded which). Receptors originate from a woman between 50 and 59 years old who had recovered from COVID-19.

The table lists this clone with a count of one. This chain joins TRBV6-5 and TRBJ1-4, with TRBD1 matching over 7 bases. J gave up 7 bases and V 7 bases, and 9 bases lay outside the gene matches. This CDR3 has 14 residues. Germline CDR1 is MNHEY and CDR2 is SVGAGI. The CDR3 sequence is CASTSTGFSEKLFF. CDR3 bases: TGTGCCAGCACCTCGACAGGGTTTAGTGAAAAACTGTTTTTT.

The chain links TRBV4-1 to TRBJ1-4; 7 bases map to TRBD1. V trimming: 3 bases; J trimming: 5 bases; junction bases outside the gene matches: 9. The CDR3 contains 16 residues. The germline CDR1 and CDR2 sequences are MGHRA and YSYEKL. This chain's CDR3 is CASSHGQADGNEKLFF. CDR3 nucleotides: TGCGCCAGCAGCCACGGACAGGCGGACGGGAATGAAAAACTGTTTTTT.

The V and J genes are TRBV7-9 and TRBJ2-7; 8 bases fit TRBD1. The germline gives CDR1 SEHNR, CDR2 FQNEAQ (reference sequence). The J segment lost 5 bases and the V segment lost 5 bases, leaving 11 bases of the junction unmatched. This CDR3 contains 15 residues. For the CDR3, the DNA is TGTGCCAGCAGCAGACCGGGACAGGAGTTCCACGAGCAGTACGTC. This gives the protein CASSRPGQEFHEQYV.

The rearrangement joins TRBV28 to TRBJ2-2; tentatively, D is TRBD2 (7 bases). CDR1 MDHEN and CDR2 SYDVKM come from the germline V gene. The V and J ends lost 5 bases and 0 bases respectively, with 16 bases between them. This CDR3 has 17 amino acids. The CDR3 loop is CASSALGGLANTGELFF. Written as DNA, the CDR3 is TGTGCCAGCAGTGCCCTCGGGGGGCTGGCGAACACCGGGGAGCTGTTTTTT.

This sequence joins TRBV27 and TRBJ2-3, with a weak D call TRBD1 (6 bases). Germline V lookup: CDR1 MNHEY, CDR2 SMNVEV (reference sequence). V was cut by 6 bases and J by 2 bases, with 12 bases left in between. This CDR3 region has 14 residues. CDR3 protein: CASRQDRITDTQYF. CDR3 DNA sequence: TGTGCCAGCAGGCAGGACAGAATCACAGATACGCAGTATTTT.

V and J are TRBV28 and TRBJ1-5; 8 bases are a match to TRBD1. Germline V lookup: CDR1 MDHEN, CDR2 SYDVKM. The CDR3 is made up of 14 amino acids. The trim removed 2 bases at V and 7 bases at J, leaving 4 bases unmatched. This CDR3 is CASSLGQGVQPQHF. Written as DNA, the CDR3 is TGTGCCAGCAGTTTAGGACAGGGCGTCCAGCCCCAGCATTTT.

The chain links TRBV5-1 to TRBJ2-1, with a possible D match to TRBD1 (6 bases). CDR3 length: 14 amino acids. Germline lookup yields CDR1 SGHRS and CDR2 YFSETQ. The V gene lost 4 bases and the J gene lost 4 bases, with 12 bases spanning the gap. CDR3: CASSQGGQYNEQFF. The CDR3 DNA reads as TGCGCCAGCAGCCAAGGGGGTCAGTACAATGAGCAGTTCTTC.

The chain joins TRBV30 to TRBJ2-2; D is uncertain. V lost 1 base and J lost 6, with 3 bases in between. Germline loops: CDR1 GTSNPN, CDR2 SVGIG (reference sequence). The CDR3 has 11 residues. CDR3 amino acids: CAWSEPGELFF. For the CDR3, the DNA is TGTGCCTGGAGTGAGCCCGGGGAGCTGTTTTTT.

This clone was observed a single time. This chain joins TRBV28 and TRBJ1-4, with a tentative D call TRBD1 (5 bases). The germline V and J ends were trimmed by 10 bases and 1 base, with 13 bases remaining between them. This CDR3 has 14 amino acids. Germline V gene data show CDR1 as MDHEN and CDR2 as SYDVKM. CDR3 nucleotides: TGTGCCACGGCCTTCAGGGAAACTAATGAAAAACTGTTTTTT. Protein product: CATAFRETNEKLFF.

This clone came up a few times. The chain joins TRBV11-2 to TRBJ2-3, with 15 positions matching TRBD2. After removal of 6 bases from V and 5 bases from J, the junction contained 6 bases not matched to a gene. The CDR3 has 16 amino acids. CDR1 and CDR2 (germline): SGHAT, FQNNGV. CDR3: CASRRTSGGAVDTQYF. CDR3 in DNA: TGTGCCAGCAGGCGGACTAGCGGGGGGGCTGTAGATACGCAGTATTTT. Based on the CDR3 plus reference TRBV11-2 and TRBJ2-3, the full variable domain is EAGVAQSPRYKIIEKRQSVAFWCNPISGHATLYWYQQILGQGPKLLIQFQNNGVVDDSQLPKDRFSAERLKGVDSTLKIQPAKLEDSAVYLCASRRTSGGAVDTQYFGPGTRLTVL.

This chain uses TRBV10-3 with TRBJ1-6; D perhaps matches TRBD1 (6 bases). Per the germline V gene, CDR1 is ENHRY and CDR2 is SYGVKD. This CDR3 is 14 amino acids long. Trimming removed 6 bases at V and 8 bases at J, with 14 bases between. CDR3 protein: CAISITGMDSPLHF. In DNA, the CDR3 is TGTGCCATCAGCATAACAGGGATGGATTCACCCCTCCACTTT.

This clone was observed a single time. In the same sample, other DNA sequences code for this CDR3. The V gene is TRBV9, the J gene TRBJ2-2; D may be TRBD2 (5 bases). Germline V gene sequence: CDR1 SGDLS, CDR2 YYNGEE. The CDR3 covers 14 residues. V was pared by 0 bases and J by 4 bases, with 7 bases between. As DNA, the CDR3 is TGTGCCAGCAGCGTAGGTGGAGGCACCGGGGAGCTGTTTTTT. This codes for CASSVGGGTGELFF.

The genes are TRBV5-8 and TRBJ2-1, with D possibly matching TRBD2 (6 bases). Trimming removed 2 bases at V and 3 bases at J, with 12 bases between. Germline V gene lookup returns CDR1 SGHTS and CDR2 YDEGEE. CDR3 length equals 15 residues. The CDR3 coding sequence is TGTGCCAGCAGCTTTGGGACTCTCCACTACAATGAGCAGTTCTTC. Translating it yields CASSFGTLHYNEQFF.

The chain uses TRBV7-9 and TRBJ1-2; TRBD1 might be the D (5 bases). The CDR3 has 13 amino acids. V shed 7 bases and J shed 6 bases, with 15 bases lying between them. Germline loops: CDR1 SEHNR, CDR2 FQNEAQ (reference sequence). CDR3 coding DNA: TGTGCCAGCAACCTAGGACATACGGATGGCTACACCTTC. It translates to CASNLGHTDGYTF.

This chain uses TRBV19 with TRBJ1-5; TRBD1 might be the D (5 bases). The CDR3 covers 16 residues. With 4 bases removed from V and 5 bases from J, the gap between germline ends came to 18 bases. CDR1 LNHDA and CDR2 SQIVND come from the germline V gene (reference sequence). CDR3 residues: CASSTPRVRLDQPQHF. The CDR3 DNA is TGTGCCAGTAGTACACCCAGGGTAAGACTCGATCAGCCCCAGCATTTT.

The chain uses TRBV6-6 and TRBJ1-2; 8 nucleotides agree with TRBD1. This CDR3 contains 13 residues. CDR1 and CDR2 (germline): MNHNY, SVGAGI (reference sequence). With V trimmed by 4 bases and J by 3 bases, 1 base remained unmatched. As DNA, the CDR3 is TGTGCCAGCAGTTTGACAGGGGACTATGGCTACACCTTC. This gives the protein CASSLTGDYGYTF.

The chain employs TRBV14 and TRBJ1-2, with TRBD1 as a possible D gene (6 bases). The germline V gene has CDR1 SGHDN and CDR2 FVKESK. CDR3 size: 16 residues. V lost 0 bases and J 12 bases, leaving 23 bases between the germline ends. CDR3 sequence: CASSQDPRDMRFGNTF. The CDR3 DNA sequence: TGTGCCAGCAGCCAAGATCCCAGGGACATGCGTTTCGGGAACACCTTC.

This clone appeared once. CDR3: CASSPAGASGNYGYTF. The CDR3 bases are TGTGCCAGCTCACCTGCGGGGGCGTCGGGGAACTATGGCTACACCTTC. The chain is built from TRBV18 and TRBJ1-2, with D possibly TRBD1 on 6 matching bases. The CDR3 runs to 16 residues. V shed 3 bases and J shed 2 bases, with 16 bases lying between them. In germline, CDR1 is KGHSH, CDR2 LQKENI.

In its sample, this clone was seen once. In DNA form, the CDR3 reads TGTGCCAGCAGTTTTGGAGGGTACTCTGGAAACACCATATATTTT. Protein: CASSFGGYSGNTIYF. V gene TRBV28 combines with J gene TRBJ1-3; D ambiguous. Germline-derived CDR1 and CDR2 are MDHEN and SYDVKM. CDR3 length equals 15 residues. Trimming stripped 3 bases from V and 0 bases from J, with 9 bases between.

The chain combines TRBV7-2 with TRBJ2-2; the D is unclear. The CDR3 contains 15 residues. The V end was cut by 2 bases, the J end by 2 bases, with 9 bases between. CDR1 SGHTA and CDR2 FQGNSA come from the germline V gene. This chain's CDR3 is CASSLRTTNTGELFF. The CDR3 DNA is TGTGCCAGCAGCTTACGAACTACCAACACCGGGGAGCTGTTTTTT.

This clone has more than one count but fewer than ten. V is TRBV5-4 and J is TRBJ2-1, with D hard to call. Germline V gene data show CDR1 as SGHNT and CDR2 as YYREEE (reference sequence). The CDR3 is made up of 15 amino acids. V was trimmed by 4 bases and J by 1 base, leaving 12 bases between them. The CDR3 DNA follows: TGTGCCAGCAGCATGTCGGGTGCATCCTACAATGAGCAGTTCTTC. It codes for CASSMSGASYNEQFF.

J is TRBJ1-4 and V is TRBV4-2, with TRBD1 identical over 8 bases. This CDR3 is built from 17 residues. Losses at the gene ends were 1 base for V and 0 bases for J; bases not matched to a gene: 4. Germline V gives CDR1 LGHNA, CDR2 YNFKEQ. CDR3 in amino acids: CASSQGGTGTTNEKLFF. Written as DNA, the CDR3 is TGTGCCAGCAGCCAAGGTGGGACAGGCACAACTAATGAAAAACTGTTTTTT.

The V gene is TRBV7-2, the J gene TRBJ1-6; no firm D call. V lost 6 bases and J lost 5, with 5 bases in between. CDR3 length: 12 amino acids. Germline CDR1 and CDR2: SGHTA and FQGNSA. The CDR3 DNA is TGTGCCAGCAGTACTAATAATTCACCCCTCCACTTT. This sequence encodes CASSTNNSPLHF.

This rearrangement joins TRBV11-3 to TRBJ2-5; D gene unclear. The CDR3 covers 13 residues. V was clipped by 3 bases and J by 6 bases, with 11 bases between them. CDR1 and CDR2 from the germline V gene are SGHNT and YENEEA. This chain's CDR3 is CASSFRKFQTQYF. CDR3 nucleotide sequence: TGTGCCAGCAGCTTCAGGAAGTTTCAGACCCAGTACTTC.

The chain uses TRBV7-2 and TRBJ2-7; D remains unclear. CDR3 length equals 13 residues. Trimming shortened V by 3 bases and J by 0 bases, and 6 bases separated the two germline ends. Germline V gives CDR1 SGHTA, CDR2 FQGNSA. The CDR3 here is CASSFDSSYEQYV. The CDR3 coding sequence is TGTGCCAGCAGCTTTGATAGCTCCTACGAGCAGTACGTC.

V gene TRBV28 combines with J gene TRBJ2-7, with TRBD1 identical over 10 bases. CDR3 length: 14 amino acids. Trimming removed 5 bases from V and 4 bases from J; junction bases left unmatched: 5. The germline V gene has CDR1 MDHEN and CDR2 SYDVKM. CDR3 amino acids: CASSRTGGIYEQYV. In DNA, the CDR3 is TGTGCCAGCAGTAGGACAGGGGGAATATACGAGCAGTACGTC.

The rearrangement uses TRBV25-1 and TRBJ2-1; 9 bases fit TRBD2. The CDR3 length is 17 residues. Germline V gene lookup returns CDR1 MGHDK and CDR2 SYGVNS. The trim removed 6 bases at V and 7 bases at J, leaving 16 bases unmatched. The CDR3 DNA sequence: TGTGCCAGCAGATCCCCTAGCGGGGAATTTCGATCGAATGAGCAGTTCTTC. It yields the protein CASRSPSGEFRSNEQFF.

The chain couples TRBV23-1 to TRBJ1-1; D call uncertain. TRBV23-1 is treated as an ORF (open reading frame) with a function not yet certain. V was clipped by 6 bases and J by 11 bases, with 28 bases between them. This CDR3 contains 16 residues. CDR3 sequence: CASRRRFGRASNMAFF. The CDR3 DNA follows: TGCGCCAGCAGGCGCCGTTTCGGGAGGGCTTCGAACATGGCTTTCTTT.

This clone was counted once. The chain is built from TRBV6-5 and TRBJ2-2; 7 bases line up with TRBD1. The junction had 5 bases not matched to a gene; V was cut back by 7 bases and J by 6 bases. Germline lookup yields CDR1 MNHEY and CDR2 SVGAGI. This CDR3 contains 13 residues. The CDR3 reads CASTNRGAGELFF. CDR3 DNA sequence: TGTGCCAGCACCAACAGGGGCGCCGGGGAGCTGTTTTTT.

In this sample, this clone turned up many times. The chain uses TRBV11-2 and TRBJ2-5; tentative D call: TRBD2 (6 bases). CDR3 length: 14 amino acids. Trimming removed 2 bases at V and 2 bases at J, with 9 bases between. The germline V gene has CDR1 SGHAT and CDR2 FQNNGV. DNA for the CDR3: TGTGCCAGCAGCTTATTGGCGGGACAAGAGACCCAGTACTTC. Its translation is CASSLLAGQETQYF.